Following are 30 T cell receptor beta chains from one sample sequenced in a study of T cell repertoires in ileal Crohn's disease. Sequenced by immunoSEQ multiplex PCR; TCRdb stores in-frame clones only, minus some. This sample yields approximately 13,000 clones, of which around four fifths are seen a single time; under 6% belongs to the top ten. Time point defined: neoterminal ileum biopsy at postoperative endoscopy, about 6 months after surgery. What was sequenced was ileal tissue. These receptors came from an adult with Crohn's disease.

The gene calls are TRBV7-4 and TRBJ2-7; D possibly corresponds to TRBD1 (5 bases). The CDR3 is made up of 12 amino acids. CDR1 is SGHVT, CDR2 SQSDAQ, per germline. The ends were cut back, 8 bases at V and 3 bases at J, with 11 bases in the middle. Written as DNA, the CDR3 is TGTGCCAGCTGGACAAGCTTCTACGAGCAGTACTTC. Its translation is CASWTSFYEQYF. The full variable domain, its missing parts supplied by reference TRBV7-4 and TRBJ2-7, is GAGVSQSPRYKVAKRGRDVALRCDSISGHVTLYWYRQTLGQGSEVLTYSQSDAQRDKSGRPSGRFSAERPERSVSTLKIQRTEQGDSAVYLCASWTSFYEQYFGPGTRLTVT.

This chain uses TRBV25-1 with TRBJ2-7; 9 nucleotides line up with TRBD1. This CDR3 comprises 14 residues. Germline loops: CDR1 MGHDK, CDR2 SYGVNS. V was pared by 7 bases and J by 5 bases, with 9 bases of the junction left unmatched. In DNA form, the CDR3 reads TGTGCCAGCACAACCGGACAGGGGTTTCACGAGCAGTACTTC. Protein: CASTTGQGFHEQYF.

This sequence joins TRBV4-2 and TRBJ2-3; 15 bases fit TRBD2. The CDR3 covers 20 residues. The germline V gene encodes CDR1 LGHNA and CDR2 YNFKEQ. With 1 base clipped from V and 5 bases from J, the junction kept 13 bases outside the gene matches. For the CDR3, the DNA is TGTGCCAGCAGCCAAGTCGGTTCGAGGGGGACTAGCGGGAGGCAAGATACGCAGTATTTT. The encoded protein is CASSQVGSRGTSGRQDTQYF.

The chain combines TRBV6-6 with TRBJ2-7, with 7 bases fitting TRBD2. This CDR3 region has 14 residues. Unmatched junction bases numbered 5, after V lost 2 bases and J lost 4 bases. Germline assignment: CDR1 MNHNY and CDR2 SVGAGI (reference sequence). The CDR3 here is CASSYLSGAYEQYF. In DNA, the CDR3 is TGTGCCAGCAGTTACCTCAGCGGGGCTTACGAGCAGTACTTC.

This clone occurred a few times. The J gene is TRBJ1-4, the V gene TRBV9; the D gene is possibly TRBD1 (6 bases). Germline values: CDR1 SGDLS, CDR2 YYNGEE. The CDR3 is made up of 14 amino acids. V was trimmed by 4 bases and J by 10 bases, leaving 17 bases between them. CDR3 in amino acids: CASSPPGAGGKLFF. For the CDR3, the DNA is TGTGCCAGCAGCCCACCAGGGGCGGGAGGAAAACTGTTTTTT.

J is TRBJ1-2 and V is TRBV13; the match to TRBD1 covers 11 bases. The germline CDR1 and CDR2 sequences are PRHDT and FYEKMQ (reference sequence). V lost 4 bases, J lost 5 bases, and 6 bases stayed unmatched. This CDR3 comprises 15 residues. The CDR3 DNA reads as TGTGCCAGCAGCTCCTCCGGGACAGGGGGTTATGGCTACACCTTC. Residues: CASSSSGTGGYGYTF.

This chain links TRBV9 with TRBJ2-7; TRBD2 matches 7 bases. Losses at the gene ends were 4 bases for V and 3 bases for J; bases not matched to a gene: 7. Germline CDR1 and CDR2: SGDLS and YYNGEE. The CDR3 extends over 14 amino acids. CDR3 sequence: CASSQTGGVYEQYF. The CDR3 coding sequence is TGTGCCAGCAGCCAGACGGGGGGAGTCTACGAGCAGTACTTC.

This clone rates as medium-sized (0.01 to 0.1%). This chain connects TRBV5-4 to TRBJ2-5; 11 bases are shared with TRBD2. CDR1 and CDR2 (germline): SGHNT, YYREEE (reference sequence). The CDR3 extends over 14 amino acids. With 3 bases clipped from V and 7 bases from J, the junction kept 5 bases outside the gene matches. The CDR3 DNA reads TGTGCCAGCAGCTCACTAGCGGGGGAATCGACCCAGTACTTC. Translation: CASSSLAGESTQYF.

CDR3 loop: CASSLKGAGQPQHF. The CDR3 nucleotides read TGTGCCAGTAGTTTAAAGGGGGCGGGTCAGCCCCAGCATTTT. This chain connects TRBV19 to TRBJ1-5; 7 bases are shared with TRBD1. Germline V gene sequence: CDR1 LNHDA, CDR2 SQIVND (reference sequence). The CDR3 sequence is 14 residues long. V lost 5 bases and J lost 6; bases outside the gene matches: 7.

In DNA form, the CDR3 reads TGTGCCAGCAGCCAACTGAACATTCAGTACTTC. Its translation is CASSQLNIQYF. V usage is TRBV5-6 and J usage is TRBJ2-4; D gene unclear. Trimming stripped 4 bases from V and 7 bases from J, with 6 bases between. From germline, CDR1 is SGHDT and CDR2 YYEEEE. The CDR3 contains 11 residues.

The chain has TRBV9 and TRBJ2-1; weak D call: TRBD1 (6 bases). Trimming stripped 2 bases from V and 5 bases from J, with 8 bases between. The CDR3 spans 13 residues. Germline lookup yields CDR1 SGDLS and CDR2 YYNGEE. CDR3 nucleotides: TGTGCCAGCAGCGTCCAGGGGAACAATGAGCAGTTCTTC. Protein: CASSVQGNNEQFF. The full variable domain, rest sourced from reference TRBV9 and TRBJ2-1, is DSGVTQTPKHLITATGQRVTLRCSPRSGDLSVYWYQQSLDQGLQFLIQYYNGEERAKGNILERFSAQQFPDLHSELNLSSLELGDSALYFCASSVQGNNEQFFGPGTRLTVL.

The J gene is TRBJ2-5, the V gene TRBV10-2, with D tentatively TRBD1 (6 bases). There are 14 residues in the CDR3. Germline V gene data show CDR1 as WSHSY and CDR2 as SAAADI. The V and J ends lost 0 bases and 5 bases respectively, with 10 bases between them. This CDR3 reads CASSESTGMETQYF. The CDR3 region has the DNA TGCGCCAGCAGTGAGTCAACAGGGATGGAGACCCAGTACTTC.

The chain recombines TRBV6-6 with TRBJ1-2, with D maybe TRBD1 (5 bases). Germline CDR1 is MNHNY and CDR2 is SVGAGI (reference sequence). The CDR3 has 13 residues. In DNA, the CDR3 is TGTGCAGTGATCAGGGAGGCTCTGGAGGGCTACACCTTC. It codes for CAVIREALEGYTF.

The CDR3 protein is CASSSQGGSYEQYF. CDR3 DNA: TGTGCCAGCAGCTCACAAGGGGGCTCCTACGAGCAGTACTTC. The gene calls are TRBV9 and TRBJ2-7; weak D call: TRBD1 (6 bases). Trimming took off 4 bases at V and 0 bases at J, with 11 bases between the two ends. The V gene's germline CDR1 is SGDLS and CDR2 YYNGEE. The CDR3 consists of 14 residues.

This clone was recorded a few times. The V call is TRBV30, the J call TRBJ2-5, with 7 bases identical to TRBD1. The germline V gene has CDR1 GTSNPN and CDR2 SVGIG (reference sequence). CDR3 length: 12 residues. The ends lost 8 bases at V and 2 bases at J; junction bases unmatched: 5. CDR3 DNA: TGTGCCCAAGGGGGCCAACAAGAGACCCAGTACTTC. It codes for CAQGGQQETQYF.

The chain recombines TRBV6-5 with TRBJ2-1; tentative D call: TRBD2 (7 bases). V was pared by 3 bases and J by 9 bases, with 12 bases between. The germline gives CDR1 MNHEY, CDR2 SVGAGI. This CDR3 region has 13 residues. The CDR3 reads CASSYKGGGEQFF. CDR3 nucleotides: TGTGCCAGCAGTTATAAGGGGGGGGGTGAGCAGTTCTTC.

The rearrangement joins TRBV5-6 to TRBJ2-7; D ambiguous. The length of the CDR3 is 12 residues. Germline CDR1 is SGHDT and CDR2 is YYEEEE. The V end lost 4 bases, the J end lost 8 bases, and 13 bases lay between the germline ends. CDR3 DNA sequence: TGTGCCAGCAGCACCGCCCGAGAGAAGCAGTACTTC. Amino acids: CASSTAREKQYF.

The sample holds a few counts of this clone. DNA for the CDR3: TGTGCCAGCAGTCGAGACAGGGGCCTCACGGAAAAACTGTTTTTT. It encodes CASSRDRGLTEKLFF. The chain couples TRBV6-5 to TRBJ1-4, with 8 bases fitting TRBD1. J gave up 8 bases and V 5 bases, and 10 bases lay outside the gene matches. The CDR3 loop spans 15 amino acids. CDR1 and CDR2 (germline): MNHEY, SVGAGI.

The chain is built from TRBV6-1 and TRBJ2-7; a weak D match, TRBD1 (5 bases). Trimming removed 2 bases from V and 1 base from J, with 12 bases in between. There are 15 residues in the CDR3. Germline V CDR1 and CDR2: MNHNS, SASEGT. The CDR3 DNA reads as TGTGCCAGCAGTGAAAATGAGGCAGGGTCCTACGAGCAGTACTTC. Its protein product is CASSENEAGSYEQYF.

The chain joins TRBV21-1 to TRBJ1-1; TRBD1 was called by the table and not checked on the DNA. TRBV21-1 is recorded as a pseudogene. The CDR3 sequence is 14 residues long. The CDR3 protein is CASSAKNRASEAFF. The CDR3 DNA reads as TGTGCCAGCAGCGCTAAAAACAGGGCCTCTGAAGCTTTCTTT.

The chain employs TRBV6-5 and TRBJ2-2; D not certain. This CDR3 has 15 amino acids. V was clipped by 0 bases and J by 3 bases, with 8 bases between them. From germline, CDR1 is MNHEY and CDR2 SVGAGI. Here the CDR3 reads CASSYSGSYTGELFF. CDR3 coding DNA: TGTGCCAGCAGTTACTCGGGCAGCTACACCGGGGAGCTGTTTTTT.

The gene calls are TRBV6-5 and TRBJ2-3; 11 bases fit TRBD2. V lost 4 bases and J lost 3; bases outside the gene matches: 6. Per the germline V gene, CDR1 is MNHEY and CDR2 is SVGAGI. The CDR3 has 16 amino acids. DNA for the CDR3: TGTGCCAGCAGTTCGCCTAGCGGGGGGCGTACAGATACGCAGTATTTT. Encoded protein: CASSSPSGGRTDTQYF.

The chain recombines TRBV28 with TRBJ2-7; D is ambiguous. V was pared by 4 bases and J by 4 bases, with 14 bases between. The germline CDR1 and CDR2 sequences are MDHEN and SYDVKM. The CDR3 has 14 residues. CDR3 loop: CASSSGQKLYEQYF. Here the CDR3 DNA reads TGTGCCAGCAGTTCGGGTCAGAAACTATACGAGCAGTACTTC.

This clone was counted once. The DNA for the CDR3 is TGTGCCAGCAGCTTGGCCAATTCCGAGGAGTATGGCTACACCTTC. Protein product: CASSLANSEEYGYTF. The gene calls are TRBV5-4 and TRBJ1-2; D is ambiguous. Germline CDR1 is SGHNT and CDR2 is YYREEE (reference sequence). CDR3 length: 15 residues. The V and J ends lost 0 bases and 5 bases respectively, with 14 bases between them.

The rearrangement uses TRBV6-1 and TRBJ1-2; tentative D call: TRBD1 (6 bases). V lost 7 bases and J lost 4, with 19 bases in between. Looked up from germline, CDR1 is MNHNS and CDR2 is SASEGT. The CDR3 is 15 residues long. The CDR3 is CASTIGGGGFYGYTF. The CDR3 bases are TGTGCCAGCACCATAGGTGGGGGGGGCTTCTATGGCTACACCTTC.

Points on this clone: A read error may account for a junction end that differs from germline. The chain recombines TRBV6-5 with TRBJ1-2; TRBD1 aligns across 8 bases. The germline CDR1 and CDR2 sequences are MNHEY and SVGAGI. The CDR3 length is 13 residues. DNA for the CDR3: TGTGCCAGAAGTAAAGCAGGGGGCGTGAGGATATTGTTC. This sequence encodes CARSKAGGVRILF.

The chain employs TRBV25-1 and TRBJ2-7; perhaps TRBD1 as D (6 bases). The CDR3 has 14 residues. The germline V gene encodes CDR1 MGHDK and CDR2 SYGVNS. Trimming cost V 3 bases and J 4 bases, with 13 bases left between them. CDR3 in DNA: TGTGCCAGCAGTGATGTGGGGGCGAGATACGAGCAGTACTTC. Its translation: CASSDVGARYEQYF.

This chain uses TRBV7-8 with TRBJ2-3; unclear D gene. The V and J ends lost 0 bases and 6 bases respectively, with 10 bases between them. Germline-derived CDR1 and CDR2 are SGHVS and FQNEAQ. The CDR3 sequence is 14 residues long. In DNA, the CDR3 is TGTGCCAGCAGCTTAGCGACACCCAGGGATACGCAGTATTTT. Its translation is CASSLATPRDTQYF.

This sequence joins TRBV12-5 and TRBJ2-7; the match to TRBD1 covers 8 bases. V was clipped by 1 base and J by 4 bases; unmatched bases: 15. Germline loops: CDR1 LGHNT, CDR2 FRNRAP. CDR3 length equals 18 residues. CDR3 sequence reads: CASGLALSPGQVSYEQYF. The CDR3 DNA reads TGTGCTAGTGGTTTGGCCCTCAGTCCGGGACAGGTGTCATACGAGCAGTACTTC.

This clone has just a few counts. This chain connects TRBV15 to TRBJ2-7; D possibly corresponds to TRBD2 (6 bases). V lost 5 bases and J 0 bases, leaving 14 bases between the germline ends. This CDR3 is built from 15 residues. Germline assignment: CDR1 LNHNV and CDR2 YYDKDF (reference sequence). CDR3 loop: CATSAAGTGSYEQYF. In DNA, the CDR3 is TGTGCCACCAGCGCGGCCGGGACTGGCTCCTACGAGCAGTACTTC.